The 15 T cell receptor beta chains in this list originate from one sample, sequenced in a study of Ad26.COV2.S vaccination and SARS-CoV-2 variants. TCRdb's copy holds only in-frame clones and misses some; the assay was immunoSEQ multiplex PCR. The profile shows 300,000 to 400,000 clones, just over 90% of them singletons. The source was peripheral blood, collected after recovery from COVID-19. The source of these receptors is a human donor who had recovered from COVID-19.

The genes are TRBV5-4 and TRBJ2-3; D call uncertain. CDR1 and CDR2 from the germline V gene are SGHNT and YYREEE (reference sequence). Between the trimmed V and J ends, which lost 4 bases and 6 bases, there was a span of 9 bases. The CDR3 sequence is 12 residues long. The CDR3 sequence is CASSAMWDTQYF. The CDR3 region has the DNA TGTGCCAGCAGCGCGATGTGGGATACGCAGTATTTT.

The CDR3: CASSEMWCRLCNTEAFF. The CDR3 bases are TGTGCCAGCAGTGAAATGTGGTGCAGGCTGTGTAACACTGAAGCTTTCTTT. This sequence joins TRBV2 and TRBJ1-1, with D unclear. CDR1 and CDR2 from the germline V gene are SNHLY and FYNNEI. V was clipped by 2 bases and J by 2 bases, with 18 bases between them. This CDR3 contains 17 residues.

The chain employs TRBV7-9 and TRBJ2-7, with TRBD2 matching over 10 bases. The CDR3 spans 14 residues. The germline V gene has CDR1 SEHNR and CDR2 FQNEAQ (reference sequence). Trimming took 5 bases from V and 4 from J; bases not matched to a gene: 5. In DNA, the CDR3 is TGTGCCAGCAGCCCTATGACTAGCGGGTACGAGCAGTACTTC. This gives the protein CASSPMTSGYEQYF.

The V and J genes are TRBV5-1 and TRBJ2-5; D perhaps matches TRBD2 (5 bases). Germline-derived CDR1 and CDR2 are SGHRS and YFSETQ. Trimming pared 3 bases from V and 1 base from J, leaving 10 bases between. The CDR3 totals 14 residues. CDR3 amino acids: CASSSQRIQETQYF. The CDR3, as DNA: TGCGCCAGCAGCTCTCAGCGGATCCAAGAGACCCAGTACTTC.

The CDR3: CASSPGRLSGNTIYF. CDR3 nucleotides: TGTGCCAGCTCACCAGGAAGGTTATCTGGAAACACCATATATTTT. The chain links TRBV18 to TRBJ1-3, with D unresolved. Germline V gene sequence: CDR1 KGHSH, CDR2 LQKENI. V lost 2 bases, J lost 1 base, and 9 bases lay in between. CDR3 length equals 15 residues.

This clone appeared once. The chain carries TRBV2 and TRBJ2-3; 8 bases map to TRBD2. Germline trimming cut 8 bases from V and 6 bases from J; bases unmatched to any gene: 13. CDR3 length: 15 amino acids. Germline lookup yields CDR1 SNHLY and CDR2 FYNNEI. CDR3 residues: CASVRPGGGGDTQYF. The DNA for the CDR3 is TGTGCCAGCGTCCGACCGGGCGGCGGGGGGGATACGCAGTATTTT.

The genes are TRBV6-8 and TRBJ2-1; 14 positions match TRBD2. V trimming: 2 bases; J trimming: 4 bases; junction bases outside the gene matches: 10. Germline CDR1 reads MNHGY; CDR2 reads SAAAGT. The length of the CDR3 is 19 residues. This CDR3 reads CASSYAGTSGGLFYNEQFF. CDR3 nucleotide sequence: TGTGCCAGCAGTTACGCCGGGACTAGCGGGGGTCTCTTTTACAATGAGCAGTTCTTC.

The J gene is TRBJ2-5, the V gene TRBV24-1; D remains ambiguous. CDR3 length: 14 residues. Germline V gene data show CDR1 as KGHDR and CDR2 as SFDVKD. V was clipped by 4 bases and J by 4 bases, with 12 bases between them. CDR3 coding DNA: TGTGCCACCAGTGAGGGCACACCCGGAGAGACCCAGTACTTC. Residues: CATSEGTPGETQYF.

Of note for this clone: This CDR3 is also generated by other DNA sequences in the sample. The rearrangement uses TRBV5-4 and TRBJ2-3; D could derive from TRBD1 or TRBD2 (5 bases each). The CDR3 extends over 14 amino acids. V lost 3 bases and J lost 1, with 9 bases in between. Germline V gives CDR1 SGHNT, CDR2 YYREEE (reference sequence). Here the CDR3 DNA reads TGTGCCAGCAGCTCGGGACCGGGCACAGATACGCAGTATTTT. Protein: CASSSGPGTDTQYF.

The chain links TRBV9 to TRBJ2-5, with 7 nucleotides matching TRBD1. Looked up from germline, CDR1 is SGDLS and CDR2 is YYNGEE. The length of the CDR3 is 14 residues. J was trimmed by 5 bases and V by 0 bases; bases with no gene match: 4. The CDR3 bases are TGTGCCAGCAGCGTAGTGGGCAGGGGGGAGACCCAGTACTTC. It is translated as CASSVVGRGETQYF.

This clone came up a few times. The rearrangement links TRBV19 to TRBJ1-5; D is unresolved. In germline, CDR1 is LNHDA, CDR2 SQIVND (reference sequence). The CDR3 runs 16 residues. The V gene lost 7 bases and the J gene lost 0 bases, with 16 bases spanning the gap. CDR3 coding DNA: TGTGCCAGTAAGAATGGTGGAGACTATAGCAATCAGCCCCAGCATTTT. Protein: CASKNGGDYSNQPQHF. Together with reference TRBV19 and TRBJ1-5, the CDR3 gives the full variable domain: DGGITQSPKYLFRKEGQNVTLSCEQNLNHDAMYWYRQDPGQGLRLIYYSQIVNDFQKGDIAEGYSVSREKKESFPLTVTSAQKNPTAFYLCASKNGGDYSNQPQHFGDGTRLSIL.

The chain combines TRBV4-3 with TRBJ2-1, with 8 bases that match TRBD2. J gave up 10 bases and V 0 bases, and 11 bases lay outside the gene matches. Germline lookup yields CDR1 LGHNA and CDR2 YSLEER. The CDR3 is 16 residues long. CDR3 nucleotide sequence: TGCGCCAGCAGCCAAGAAATCAGCGGGGGAGTAATGGAGCAGTTCTTC. This gives the protein CASSQEISGGVMEQFF.

The chain couples TRBV9 to TRBJ2-1, with TRBD2 identical over 9 bases. Germline V gene sequence: CDR1 SGDLS, CDR2 YYNGEE. J gave up 2 bases and V 4 bases, and 7 bases lay outside the gene matches. This CDR3 spans 16 amino acids. Here the CDR3 reads CASSSRLAVTYNEQFF. Here the CDR3 DNA reads TGTGCCAGCAGCTCCCGACTAGCGGTGACCTACAATGAGCAGTTCTTC.

J is TRBJ2-7 and V is TRBV19; 8 bases match TRBD2. The CDR3 spans 13 residues. Germline CDR1 LNHDA, CDR2 SQIVND (reference sequence). With V trimmed by 5 bases and J by 4 bases, 4 bases remained unmatched. DNA of the CDR3: TGTGCCAGTAGTCTACCTAGCGGGTACGAGCAGTACTTC. Residues: CASSLPSGYEQYF.

V usage is TRBV2 and J usage is TRBJ1-2, with 7 bases lining up with TRBD1. Trimming cost V 8 bases and J 7 bases; bases outside gene matches: 13. The germline CDR1 and CDR2 sequences are SNHLY and FYNNEI. This CDR3 spans 14 amino acids. CDR3 residues: CASYRRQGDSGYTF. The CDR3, as DNA: TGTGCCAGCTATCGTAGACAGGGAGATAGTGGCTACACCTTC.